One sample yielded the 11 T cell receptor beta chains listed below, sequenced in a study of a mutant IDH1 vaccine in newly diagnosed glioma. Stated time point: week 47, end of study. Vaccine doses each comprised 300 ug of mutant IDH1 20-mer peptide, with topical imiquimod. This table comes from immunoSEQ multiplex PCR, and its TCRdb copy is limited to in-frame clones, with some not included. The data show 20,000 to 30,000 clones, roughly 82% seen once. The antigens of these receptors remain unknown. The sample here was PBMCs, taken from a glioma patient whose treatment included an IDH1 peptide vaccine. These receptors came from a man in his forties with glioma. Some clones in this sample may be carry-over from other donors' samples.

The chain uses TRBV30 and TRBJ1-1; perhaps TRBD1 as D (6 bases). From germline, CDR1 is GTSNPN and CDR2 SVGIG (reference sequence). The CDR3 contains 14 residues. The V gene lost 0 bases and the J gene lost 5 bases, with 13 bases spanning the gap. CDR3 residues: CAWSVTGSRTEAFF. As DNA, the CDR3 is TGTGCCTGGAGTGTAACAGGGTCCCGGACTGAAGCTTTCTTT.

V usage is TRBV27 and J usage is TRBJ1-4; no firm D call. This CDR3 is built from 15 residues. Germline CDR1 reads MNHEY; CDR2 reads SMNVEV (reference sequence). V was clipped by 6 bases and J by 3 bases, with 14 bases between them. The CDR3 bases are TGTGCCAGCAGCCCCTCAAATACCCCTAATGAAAAACTGTTTTTT. It specifies CASSPSNTPNEKLFF.

This clone turned up a few times. The same CDR3 also results from other DNA sequences found in this sample. This chain joins TRBV10-2 and TRBJ1-1; no definite D call. The CDR3 is made up of 14 amino acids. CDR1 WSHSY and CDR2 SAAADI come from the germline V gene. The V gene lost 6 bases and the J gene lost 2 bases, with 13 bases spanning the gap. The CDR3 here is CASRPGPSNTEAFF. The CDR3 DNA is TGCGCCAGCAGACCCGGGCCAAGTAACACTGAAGCTTTCTTT.

The rearrangement joins TRBV7-2 to TRBJ1-4; no definite D call. The CDR3 loop spans 14 amino acids. Germline loops: CDR1 SGHTA, CDR2 FQGNSA. Trimming left V 1 base short and J 1 base short, with 4 bases between. The chain's CDR3 is CASSLGGTNEKLFF. For the CDR3, the DNA is TGTGCCAGCAGCTTAGGGGGAACTAATGAAAAACTGTTTTTT.

Concerning this clone: This may come from a read error, since a much larger clone is one base off. Additional DNA sequences in this sample encode the identical CDR3. The chain combines TRBV11-2 with TRBJ1-5; D is undetermined. V shed 1 base and J shed 4 bases, with 8 bases lying between them. Germline CDR1 reads SGHAT; CDR2 reads FQNNGV. The CDR3 is made up of 14 amino acids. CDR3 protein: CASSLAGGNQPQHF. For the CDR3, the DNA is TGTGCCAGCAGCTTAGCAGGAGGGAATCAGCCCCAGCATTTT.

The chain carries TRBV7-9 and TRBJ2-5; 9 bases align to TRBD2. CDR3 length equals 15 residues. V gave up 5 bases and J gave up 5 bases; unmatched junction bases: 9. The germline V gene has CDR1 SEHNR and CDR2 FQNEAQ (reference sequence). The CDR3 loop is CASSDTGTSYETQYF. CDR3 DNA: TGTGCCAGCAGCGACACCGGGACTAGCTACGAGACCCAGTACTTC.

The chain links TRBV7-8 to TRBJ1-6; 8 nucleotides agree with TRBD1. The CDR3 consists of 14 residues. CDR1 is SGHVS, CDR2 FQNEAQ, per germline. The V segment lost 6 bases and the J segment 7 bases; nucleotides outside the gene matches: 5. The CDR3 loop is CASRGQEYNSPLHF. The CDR3 nucleotides are TGTGCCAGCAGGGGACAGGAGTACAATTCACCCCTCCACTTT.

The chain joins TRBV30 to TRBJ2-5; D unresolved. Deletions cut 4 bases from V and 2 bases from J, with 8 bases between. Germline CDR1 is GTSNPN and CDR2 is SVGIG (reference sequence). This CDR3 region has 12 residues. The CDR3 protein is CAWTGGQETQYF. The CDR3 DNA is TGTGCCTGGACTGGCGGTCAAGAGACCCAGTACTTC.

In this sample, this clone turned up a few times. The J gene is TRBJ1-5, the V gene TRBV6-1; 11 nucleotides line up with TRBD1. In germline, CDR1 is MNHNS, CDR2 SASEGT. Trimming took 6 bases from V and 7 from J; bases not matched to a gene: 5. The CDR3 consists of 14 residues. The CDR3 loop reads CASRGTGGRQPQHF. The CDR3 DNA reads TGTGCCAGCAGGGGGACAGGGGGTAGGCAGCCCCAGCATTTT.

The chain employs TRBV11-3 and TRBJ2-2; a weak D match, TRBD1 (6 bases). The CDR3 sequence is 15 residues long. Trimming pared 5 bases from V and 4 bases from J, leaving 14 bases between. Germline CDR1 and CDR2: SGHNT and YENEEA. CDR3 coding DNA: TGTGCCAGCAGCCCCCGCACAGGGACCACCGGGGAGCTGTTTTTT. As protein: CASSPRTGTTGELFF.

This chain links TRBV5-4 with TRBJ2-2, with 9 bases fitting TRBD2. The CDR3 runs to 15 residues. V was clipped by 1 base and J by 6 bases; unmatched bases: 4. The V gene's germline CDR1 is SGHNT and CDR2 YYREEE (reference sequence). CDR3 in amino acids: CASSLRIAGAGELFF. The CDR3 coding sequence is TGTGCCAGCAGCTTGCGAATAGCGGGAGCCGGGGAGCTGTTTTTT.